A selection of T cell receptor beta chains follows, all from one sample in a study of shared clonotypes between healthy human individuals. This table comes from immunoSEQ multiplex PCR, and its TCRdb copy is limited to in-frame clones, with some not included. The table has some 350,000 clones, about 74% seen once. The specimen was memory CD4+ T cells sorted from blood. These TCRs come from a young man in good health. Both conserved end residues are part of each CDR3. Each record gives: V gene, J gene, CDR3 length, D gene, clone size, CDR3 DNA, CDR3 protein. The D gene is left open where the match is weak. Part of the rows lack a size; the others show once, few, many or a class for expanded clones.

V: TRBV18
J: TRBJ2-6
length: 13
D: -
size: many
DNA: TGTGCCAGCTCGGGCTCTGGGGCCAACGTCCTGACTTTC
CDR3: CASSGSGANVLTF

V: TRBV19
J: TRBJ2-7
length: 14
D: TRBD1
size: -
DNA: TGTGCCAGTAGCCCAGGGGGTTCCTTCTACGAGCAGTACTTC
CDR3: CASSPGGSFYEQYF

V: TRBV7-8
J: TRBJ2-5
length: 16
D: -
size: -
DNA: TGTGCCAGCAGCTCTGGTTACGGGCTAGGCCAAGAGACCCAGTACTTC
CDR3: CASSSGYGLGQETQYF

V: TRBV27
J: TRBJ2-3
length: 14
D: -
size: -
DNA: TGTGCCAGCAGTTTCATACGCGGGGCAGATACGCAGTATTTT
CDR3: CASSFIRGADTQYF

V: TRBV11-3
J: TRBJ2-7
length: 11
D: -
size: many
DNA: TGTGACCCCAAGGGGACTTACGAGCAGTACTTC
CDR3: CDPKGTYEQYF

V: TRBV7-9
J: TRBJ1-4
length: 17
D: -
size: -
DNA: TGTGCCAGCAGCTTAGCTTCCCCCGGCAGGGCTCGGGAAAAACTGTTTTTT
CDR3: CASSLASPGRAREKLFF

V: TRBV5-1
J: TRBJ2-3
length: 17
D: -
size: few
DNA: TGCGCCAGCAGCCCCGGCTCGGGACACCCGGGTACAGATACGCAGTATTTT
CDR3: CASSPGSGHPGTDTQYF

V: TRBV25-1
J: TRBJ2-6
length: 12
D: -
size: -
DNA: TGTGCCAGCAATTATGGGGCCAACGTCCTGACTTTC
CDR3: CASNYGANVLTF

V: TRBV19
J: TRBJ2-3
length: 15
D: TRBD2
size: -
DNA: TGTGCCAGTAGTATAAGCGGGGCGGGTGCAGATACGCAGTATTTT
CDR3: CASSISGAGADTQYF

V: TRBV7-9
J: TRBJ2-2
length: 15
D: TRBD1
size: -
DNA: TGTGCCAGCGCCCGGGACAGGGGTCACCCCGGGGAGCTGTTTTTT
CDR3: CASARDRGHPGELFF

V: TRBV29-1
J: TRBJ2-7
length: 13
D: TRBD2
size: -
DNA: TGCAGCGCGGAAATAGCGGGTCGCTACGAGCAGTACTTC
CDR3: CSAEIAGRYEQYF

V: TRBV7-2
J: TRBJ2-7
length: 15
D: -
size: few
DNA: TGTGCCAGCAGCTTAGTTCGCGGCGGGGTCTACGAGCAGTACTTC
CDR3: CASSLVRGGVYEQYF

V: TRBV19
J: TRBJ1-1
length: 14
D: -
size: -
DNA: TGTGCCAGTAGTATCCGAGGAAAGAACACTGAAGCTTTCTTT
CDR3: CASSIRGKNTEAFF

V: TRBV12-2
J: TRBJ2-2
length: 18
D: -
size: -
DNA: TGTGCAAGTCGCTTAGGCCCGCCTAGCGCGGGAAACACCGGGGAGCTGTTTTTT
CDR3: CASRLGPPSAGNTGELFF

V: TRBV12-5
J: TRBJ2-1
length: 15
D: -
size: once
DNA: TGTGCTAGTGCCGAATCCGGGCTATCCTACAATGAGCAGTTCTTC
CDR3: CASAESGLSYNEQFF

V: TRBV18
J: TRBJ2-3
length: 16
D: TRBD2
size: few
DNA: TGTGCCAGCTCACCACTATCAGCGGGAGGGGCAGATACGCAGTATTTT
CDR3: CASSPLSAGGADTQYF

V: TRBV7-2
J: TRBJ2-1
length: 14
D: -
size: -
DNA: TGTGCCAGCAGCTTCGAGGGAGCAGACAATGAGCAGTTCTTC
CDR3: CASSFEGADNEQFF